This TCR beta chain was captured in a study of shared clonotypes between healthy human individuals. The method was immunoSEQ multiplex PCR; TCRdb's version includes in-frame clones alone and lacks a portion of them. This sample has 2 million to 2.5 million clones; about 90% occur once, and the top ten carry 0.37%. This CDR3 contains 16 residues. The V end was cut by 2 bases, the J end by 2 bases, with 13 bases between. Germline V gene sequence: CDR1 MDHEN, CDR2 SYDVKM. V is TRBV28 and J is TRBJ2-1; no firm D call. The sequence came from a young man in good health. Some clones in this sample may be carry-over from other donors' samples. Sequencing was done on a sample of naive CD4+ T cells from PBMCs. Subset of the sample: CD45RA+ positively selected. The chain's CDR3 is CASSLPSPFTYNEQFF. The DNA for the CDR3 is TGTGCCAGCAGTTTACCCTCCCCCTTCACCTACAATGAGCAGTTCTTC.